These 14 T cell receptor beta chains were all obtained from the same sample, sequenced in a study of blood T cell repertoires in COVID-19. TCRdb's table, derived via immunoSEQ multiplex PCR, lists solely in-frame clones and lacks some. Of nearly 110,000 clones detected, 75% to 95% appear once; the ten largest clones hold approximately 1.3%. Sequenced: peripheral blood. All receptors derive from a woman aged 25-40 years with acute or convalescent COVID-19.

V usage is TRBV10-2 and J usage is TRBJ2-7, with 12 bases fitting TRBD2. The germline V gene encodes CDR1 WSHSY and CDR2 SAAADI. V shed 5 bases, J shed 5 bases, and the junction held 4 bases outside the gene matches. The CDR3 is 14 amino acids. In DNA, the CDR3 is TGCGCCAGCAGTCTAGCGGGAGGGCCCAACGAGCAGTACTTC. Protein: CASSLAGGPNEQYF.

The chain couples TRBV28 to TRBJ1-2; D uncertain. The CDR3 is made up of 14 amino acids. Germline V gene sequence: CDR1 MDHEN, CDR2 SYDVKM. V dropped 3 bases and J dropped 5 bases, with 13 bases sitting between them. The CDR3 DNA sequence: TGTGCCAGCAGTTTCCCTGAGTACCTTTATGGCTACACCTTC. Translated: CASSFPEYLYGYTF.

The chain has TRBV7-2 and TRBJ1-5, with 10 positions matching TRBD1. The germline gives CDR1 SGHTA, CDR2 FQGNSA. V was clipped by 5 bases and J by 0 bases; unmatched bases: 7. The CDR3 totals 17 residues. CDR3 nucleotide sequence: TGTGCCAGCAGCGAGACAGGGGGCTATAGTAGCAATCAGCCCCAGCATTTT. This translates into CASSETGGYSSNQPQHF.

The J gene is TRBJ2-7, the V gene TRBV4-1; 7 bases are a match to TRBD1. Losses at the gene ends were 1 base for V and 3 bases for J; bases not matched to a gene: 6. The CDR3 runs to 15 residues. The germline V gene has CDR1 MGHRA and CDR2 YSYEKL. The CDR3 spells CASSQAPGQVYEQYF. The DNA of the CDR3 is TGCGCCAGCAGCCAAGCCCCCGGACAGGTCTACGAGCAGTACTTC.

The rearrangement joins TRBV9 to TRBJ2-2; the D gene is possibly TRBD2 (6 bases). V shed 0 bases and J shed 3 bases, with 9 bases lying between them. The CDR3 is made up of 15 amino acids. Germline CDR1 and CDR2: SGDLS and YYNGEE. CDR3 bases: TGTGCCAGCAGCGTAGAAGGGACTCACACCGGGGAGCTGTTTTTT. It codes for CASSVEGTHTGELFF.

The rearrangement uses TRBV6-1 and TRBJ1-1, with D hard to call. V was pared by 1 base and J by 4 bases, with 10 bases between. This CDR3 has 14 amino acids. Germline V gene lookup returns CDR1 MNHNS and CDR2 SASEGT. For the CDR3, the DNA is TGTGCCAGCAGTGAAGGTCTGGGAGGCACTGAAGCTTTCTTT. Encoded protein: CASSEGLGGTEAFF.

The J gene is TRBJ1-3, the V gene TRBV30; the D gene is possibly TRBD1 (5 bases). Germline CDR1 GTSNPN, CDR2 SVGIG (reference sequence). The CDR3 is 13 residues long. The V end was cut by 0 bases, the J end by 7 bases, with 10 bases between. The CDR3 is CAWSVQVRNTIYF. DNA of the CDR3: TGTGCCTGGAGTGTACAGGTCCGGAACACCATATATTTT.

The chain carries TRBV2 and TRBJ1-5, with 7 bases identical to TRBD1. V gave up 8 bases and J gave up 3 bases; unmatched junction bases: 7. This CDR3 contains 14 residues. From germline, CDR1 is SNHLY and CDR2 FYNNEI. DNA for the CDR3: TGTGCCAGCGGGGGGACAGAGTACAATCAGCCCCAGCATTTT. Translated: CASGGTEYNQPQHF.

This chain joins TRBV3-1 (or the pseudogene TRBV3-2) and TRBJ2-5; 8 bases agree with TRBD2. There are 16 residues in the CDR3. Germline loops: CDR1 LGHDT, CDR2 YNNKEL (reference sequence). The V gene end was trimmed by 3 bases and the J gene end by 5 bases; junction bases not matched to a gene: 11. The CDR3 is CASSHVYGGGRETQYF. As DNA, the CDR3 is TGTGCCAGCAGCCATGTTTACGGGGGGGGCAGGGAGACCCAGTACTTC.

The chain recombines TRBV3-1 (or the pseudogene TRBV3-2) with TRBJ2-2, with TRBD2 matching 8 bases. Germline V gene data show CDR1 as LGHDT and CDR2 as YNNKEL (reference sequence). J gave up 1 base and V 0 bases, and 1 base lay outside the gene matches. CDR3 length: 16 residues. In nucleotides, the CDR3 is TGTGCCAGCAGCCAAGATCGGGAGGGGAACACCGGGGAGCTGTTTTTT. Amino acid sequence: CASSQDREGNTGELFF.

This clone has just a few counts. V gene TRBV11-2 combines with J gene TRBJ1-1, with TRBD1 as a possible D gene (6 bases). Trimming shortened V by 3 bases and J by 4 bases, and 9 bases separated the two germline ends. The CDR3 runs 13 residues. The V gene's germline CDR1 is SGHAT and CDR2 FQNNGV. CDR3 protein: CASSLNRVTEAFF. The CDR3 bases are TGTGCCAGCAGCTTGAACAGGGTCACTGAAGCTTTCTTT.

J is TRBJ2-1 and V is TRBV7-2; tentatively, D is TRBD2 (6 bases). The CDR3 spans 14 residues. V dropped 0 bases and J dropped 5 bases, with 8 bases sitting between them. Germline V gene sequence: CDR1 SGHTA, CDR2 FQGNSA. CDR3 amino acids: CASSLASGNNEQFF. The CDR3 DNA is TGTGCCAGCAGCTTAGCTAGCGGTAACAATGAGCAGTTCTTC.

The CDR3 DNA sequence: TGTGCCAGCAGTGACCCGACAGGGATTAACACCGGGGAGCTGTTTTTT. Translating it yields CASSDPTGINTGELFF. This chain connects TRBV2 to TRBJ2-2; TRBD1 matches 7 bases. V lost 3 bases and J lost 2; bases outside the gene matches: 6. This CDR3 is 16 amino acids long. Germline loops: CDR1 SNHLY, CDR2 FYNNEI.

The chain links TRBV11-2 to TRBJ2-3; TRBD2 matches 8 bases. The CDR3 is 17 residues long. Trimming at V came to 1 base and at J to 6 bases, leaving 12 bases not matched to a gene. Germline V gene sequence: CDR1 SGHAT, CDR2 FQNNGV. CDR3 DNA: TGTGCCAGCAGCTTAGTCCGAACGGGAGGGCCGTACGATACGCAGTATTTT. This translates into CASSLVRTGGPYDTQYF.